Shown below are 26 T cell receptor beta chains from a single sample sequenced in a study of T cell repertoires in cytomegalovirus infection. Each CDR3 protein gets one entry after TCRdb re-called the reads with MiXCR. The sample has 300,000 or so distinct CDR3 sequences, about 26% seen once. Sequencing was carried out using PBMCs. These receptors came from a human donor in good health (CMV status not recorded). Some clones in this sample may be carry-over from other donors' samples.

This rearrangement joins TRBV6-1 to TRBJ1-5, with D hard to call. V was cut by 6 bases and J by 0 bases, with 12 bases left in between. This CDR3 comprises 15 residues. Germline values: CDR1 MNHNS, CDR2 SASEGT. The CDR3 DNA reads TGTGCCAGCAGGGGCTTAAAGGCTAGCAATCAGCCCCAGCATTTT. Its translation is CASRGLKASNQPQHF.

The rearrangement links TRBV7-6 to TRBJ2-2; no firm D call. V gave up 7 bases and J gave up 3 bases, with 6 bases separating them. CDR1 and CDR2 (germline): SGHVS, FNYEAQ. CDR3 size: 12 residues. The CDR3 loop reads CASTEHTGELFF. As DNA, the CDR3 is TGTGCCAGCACAGAGCACACCGGGGAGCTGTTTTTT.

Only a few counts were recorded for this clonotype. The J gene is TRBJ2-5, the V gene TRBV20-1; 12 nucleotides align to TRBD2. V lost 4 bases and J lost 0; bases outside the gene matches: 3. The CDR3 spans 15 residues. The germline CDR1 and CDR2 sequences are DFQATT and SNEGSKA (reference sequence). The CDR3 reads CSANGLAGHQETQYF. The CDR3 DNA follows: TGCAGTGCTAACGGACTAGCGGGACACCAAGAGACCCAGTACTTC.

This clonotype has at least ten counts. This chain connects TRBV7-2 to TRBJ2-7; D possibly corresponds to TRBD2 (6 bases). V lost 1 base and J 3 bases, leaving 13 bases between the germline ends. The V gene's germline CDR1 is SGHTA and CDR2 FQGNSA. This CDR3 contains 15 residues. Here the CDR3 reads CASSLVIGGRYEQYF. The DNA for the CDR3 is TGTGCCAGCAGCTTAGTTATCGGGGGTCGCTACGAGCAGTACTTC.

V usage is TRBV11-2 and J usage is TRBJ2-3; 8 bases line up with TRBD1. CDR1 and CDR2 from the germline V gene are SGHAT and FQNNGV. The CDR3 extends over 17 amino acids. J gave up 2 bases and V 5 bases, and 12 bases lay outside the gene matches. Here the CDR3 reads CASSRLTGGWDTDTQYF. Here the CDR3 DNA reads TGTGCCAGCAGCCGGCTTACAGGGGGATGGGACACAGATACGCAGTATTTT.

The table lists this clonotype with many counts. The rearrangement links TRBV7-6 to TRBJ2-5; no definite D call. Germline loops: CDR1 SGHVS, CDR2 FNYEAQ. This CDR3 comprises 11 residues. V lost 5 bases and J 3 bases, leaving 4 bases between the germline ends. The CDR3 DNA sequence: TGTGCCAGCAGCGCGGAAGAGACCCAGTACTTC. It encodes CASSAEETQYF.

This clonotype was observed a handful of times. V and J are TRBV12-3 or TRBV12-4 and TRBJ2-1; D is ambiguous. This CDR3 comprises 11 residues. The V and J ends lost 9 bases and 8 bases respectively, with 11 bases between them. CDR3 loop: CASTSDHEQFF. CDR3 bases: TGTGCCAGTACCAGTGATCATGAGCAGTTCTTC.

This clonotype was found many times. This rearrangement joins TRBV7-2 to TRBJ2-5; 9 nucleotides agree with TRBD2. Germline CDR1 reads SGHTA; CDR2 reads FQGNSA. J was trimmed by 4 bases and V by 0 bases; bases with no gene match: 9. This CDR3 contains 17 residues. CDR3 residues: CASSLAGGLALRETQYF. The CDR3 DNA is TGTGCCAGCAGCTTAGCGGGTGGACTAGCGCTCCGAGAGACCCAGTACTTC.

This sequence joins TRBV6-2 or TRBV6-3 and TRBJ2-1; D is perhaps TRBD2 (6 bases). The CDR3 contains 13 residues. Germline-derived CDR1 and CDR2 are MNHEY and SVGEGT. V lost 6 bases, J lost 7 bases, and 13 bases lay in between. CDR3 loop: CASSGSSRNEQFF. The CDR3, as DNA: TGTGCCAGCAGCGGGAGTTCAAGGAATGAGCAGTTCTTC.

This rearrangement joins TRBV7-6 to TRBJ2-5; D gene ambiguous. The germline V and J ends were trimmed by 4 bases and 3 bases, with 15 bases remaining between them. The CDR3 runs 15 residues. Germline CDR1 is SGHVS and CDR2 is FNYEAQ. CDR3 amino acids: CASSSNLIPKETQYF. In DNA, the CDR3 is TGTGCCAGCAGCTCTAACCTTATACCTAAAGAGACCCAGTACTTC.

V gene TRBV29-1 combines with J gene TRBJ2-5; TRBD2 agrees at 13 bases. This CDR3 comprises 15 residues. The V and J ends lost 4 bases and 1 base, in that order; junction bases with no gene match: 3. Germline loops: CDR1 SQVTM, CDR2 ANQGSEA. Here the CDR3 reads CSVVTSGGAQETQYF. The DNA of the CDR3 is TGCAGCGTTGTCACTAGCGGGGGGGCCCAAGAGACCCAGTACTTC. Filled out from reference TRBV29-1 and TRBJ2-5, the complete variable domain reads SAVISQKPSRDICQRGTSLTIQCQVDSQVTMMFWYRQQPGQSLTLIATANQGSEATYESGFVIDKFPISRPNLTFSTLTVSNMSPEDSSIYLCSVVTSGGAQETQYFGPGTRLLVL.

This clonotype was found a few times. J is TRBJ2-3 and V is TRBV7-3, with 7 bases matching TRBD2. The germline gives CDR1 SGHTA, CDR2 FQGTGA. V was clipped by 5 bases and J by 2 bases; unmatched bases: 13. The CDR3 runs to 17 residues. The CDR3 is CASSPSGLAAPTDTQYF. CDR3 sequence (DNA): TGTGCCAGCAGCCCTTCGGGGCTAGCGGCCCCCACAGATACGCAGTATTTT. Full variable domain (missing parts from reference TRBV7-3 and TRBJ2-3): GAGVSQTPSNKVTEKGKYVELRCDPISGHTALYWYRQSLGQGPEFLIYFQGTGAADDSGLPNDRFFAVRPEGSVSTLKIQRTERGDSAVYLCASSPSGLAAPTDTQYFGPGTRLTVL.

This chain connects TRBV19 to TRBJ2-7; the match to TRBD2 covers 8 bases. This CDR3 has 13 residues. With 3 bases clipped from V and 6 bases from J, the junction kept 4 bases outside the gene matches. CDR1 and CDR2 from the germline V gene are LNHDA and SQIVND (reference sequence). For the CDR3, the DNA is TGTGCCAGTAGTATTGGTCTAGCGGGCGAGCAGTACTTC. It encodes CASSIGLAGEQYF.

This clonotype was observed a handful of times. This chain links TRBV5-6 with TRBJ1-2; D gene ambiguous. CDR1 is SGHDT and CDR2 is YYEEEE in the germline V gene. The V end lost 5 bases, the J end lost 2 bases, and 10 bases lay between the germline ends. The CDR3 sequence is 13 residues long. The CDR3 DNA reads TGTGCCAGCAGGCTAGGACGGAACTATGGCTACACCTTC. Translation: CASRLGRNYGYTF.

The V call is TRBV6-2 or TRBV6-3, the J call TRBJ2-1, with D possibly matching TRBD2 (6 bases). The germline V and J ends were trimmed by 7 bases and 8 bases, with 15 bases remaining between them. The CDR3 extends over 13 amino acids. The germline V gene encodes CDR1 MNHEY and CDR2 SVGEGT. The CDR3 protein is CASKLATIHEQFF. DNA of the CDR3: TGTGCCAGCAAGCTAGCGACAATTCATGAGCAGTTCTTC.

V gene TRBV2 combines with J gene TRBJ2-3, with D unclear. The V and J ends lost 3 bases and 2 bases respectively, with 9 bases between them. This CDR3 spans 14 amino acids. The germline V gene encodes CDR1 SNHLY and CDR2 FYNNEI. The chain's CDR3 is CASSDRLNTDTQYF. The CDR3 nucleotides are TGTGCCAGCAGTGACAGGTTGAACACAGATACGCAGTATTTT.

This clonotype was seen many times. The CDR3 DNA reads as TGTGCCAGCAGTTCCTTCGGACTAGCGGGAAAGTCCTACAATGAGCAGTTCTTC. Its translation: CASSSFGLAGKSYNEQFF. This rearrangement joins TRBV28 to TRBJ2-1; TRBD2 matches at 12 bases. The CDR3 sequence is 18 residues long. V lost 4 bases and J lost 1; bases outside the gene matches: 8. In germline, CDR1 is MDHEN, CDR2 SYDVKM.

The gene calls are TRBV30 and TRBJ2-4, with D unclear. CDR1 and CDR2 (germline): GTSNPN, SVGIG (reference sequence). Trimming removed 4 bases at V and 0 bases at J, with 7 bases between. CDR3 length equals 13 residues. CDR3 in amino acids: CAWKGLAKNIQYF. The DNA of the CDR3 is TGTGCCTGGAAGGGATTAGCCAAAAACATTCAGTACTTC.

This clonotype was seen a few times. This chain uses TRBV20-1 with TRBJ2-3; D could derive from TRBD1 or TRBD2 (5 bases each). Germline V gene sequence: CDR1 DFQATT, CDR2 SNEGSKA (reference sequence). This CDR3 is 15 amino acids long. The V end was cut by 6 bases, the J end by 0 bases, with 16 bases between. CDR3 nucleotides: TGCAGTGCACCTCCTGGGACCGCGAGCACAGATACGCAGTATTTT. The encoded protein is CSAPPGTASTDTQYF.

The chain has TRBV28 and TRBJ1-1; D might be TRBD1 (6 bases). This CDR3 comprises 14 residues. CDR1 and CDR2 (germline): MDHEN, SYDVKM. The CDR3: CVTRGANMNTEAFF. The CDR3, as DNA: TGTGTCACGAGGGGGGCAAATATGAACACTGAAGCTTTCTTT.

This clonotype has just a few counts. The chain joins TRBV2 to TRBJ2-7; D is undetermined. This CDR3 has 15 amino acids. Deletions cut 2 bases from V and 2 bases from J, with 13 bases between. Germline loops: CDR1 SNHLY, CDR2 FYNNEI. CDR3 in amino acids: CASSEPPGGPYEQYF. The DNA of the CDR3 is TGTGCCAGCAGTGAACCACCCGGCGGCCCCTACGAGCAGTACTTC.

In its sample, this clonotype was seen many times. This sequence joins TRBV28 and TRBJ2-7; maybe TRBD1 (6 bases). CDR1 is MDHEN and CDR2 is SYDVKM in the germline V gene. Trimming removed 2 bases at V and 1 base at J, with 12 bases between. The CDR3 runs to 15 residues. DNA of the CDR3: TGTGCCAGCAGTTTACGGACAGCTTCTTCCTACGAGCAGTACTTC. It codes for CASSLRTASSYEQYF.

The gene calls are TRBV12-3 or TRBV12-4 and TRBJ2-7; 7 positions match TRBD1. The CDR3 runs 14 residues. J lost 6 bases, V lost 5 bases, and 10 bases had no gene match. CDR3 in amino acids: CASSQRQGIGEQYF. CDR3 nucleotides: TGTGCCAGCAGTCAGCGACAGGGAATAGGCGAGCAGTACTTC.

This sequence joins TRBV28 and TRBJ1-5; possible D gene TRBD1, 6 bases. The V gene lost 7 bases and the J gene lost 4 bases, with 20 bases spanning the gap. The germline CDR1 and CDR2 sequences are MDHEN and SYDVKM. This CDR3 region has 16 residues. DNA of the CDR3: TGTGCCAGCACCCGGTTCAGGGGCGGGGGGAATCAGCCCCAGCATTTT. It translates to CASTRFRGGGNQPQHF.

In this sample, this clonotype turned up a few times. The rearrangement links TRBV28 to TRBJ2-2; maybe TRBD1 (7 bases). The CDR3 is 15 residues long. Trimming took off 7 bases at V and 6 bases at J, with 18 bases between the two ends. Looked up from germline, CDR1 is MDHEN and CDR2 is SYDVKM. The CDR3 DNA sequence: TGTGCCAGCATCATGGGGGGACAGTGGGCCGGGGAGCTGTTTTTT. This encodes CASIMGGQWAGELFF.

This CDR3 is CASSEGLGHNTDTQYF. The CDR3 bases are TGTGCCAGCAGTGAGGGACTAGGACACAACACAGATACGCAGTATTTT. The gene calls are TRBV2 and TRBJ2-3, with 8 bases aligning to TRBD2. Germline lookup yields CDR1 SNHLY and CDR2 FYNNEI. The CDR3 consists of 16 residues. V lost 3 bases and J lost 2; bases outside the gene matches: 7.